The 32 T cell receptor beta chains below were found in one sample sequenced in a study of blood T cell repertoires in COVID-19. Clones were read by immunoSEQ multiplex PCR, and TCRdb kept only the in-frame ones, dropping some. The data contain about 240,000 clones, 65% to 85% of them singletons. Sequencing was carried out using peripheral blood. These receptors all stem from a human donor in a cohort sampled during active COVID-19.

This clone was counted at least ten times. This chain joins TRBV30 and TRBJ2-7; weak D call: TRBD1 (5 bases). The germline gives CDR1 GTSNPN, CDR2 SVGIG (reference sequence). This CDR3 is built from 12 residues. V was clipped by 4 bases and J by 5 bases, with 12 bases between them. CDR3 region: CAWTPGYDEQYF. The CDR3 DNA is TGTGCCTGGACGCCAGGGTACGACGAGCAGTACTTC.

The chain uses TRBV5-6 and TRBJ2-3, with D possibly TRBD2 on 6 matching bases. V shed 3 bases and J shed 1 base, with 12 bases lying between them. This CDR3 spans 15 amino acids. Per the germline V gene, CDR1 is SGHDT and CDR2 is YYEEEE. The CDR3 bases are TGTGCCAGCAGCTCCCGGGACTTACGCACAGATACGCAGTATTTT. Translation: CASSSRDLRTDTQYF.

The V gene is TRBV2, the J gene TRBJ1-2, with D perhaps matching TRBD1 (6 bases). The CDR3 is 15 residues long. Deletions cut 2 bases from V and 5 bases from J, with 15 bases between. Germline assignment: CDR1 SNHLY and CDR2 FYNNEI. CDR3 coding DNA: TGTGCCAGCAGTGAAAGCACGACAGGAACGTATGGCTACACCTTC. This sequence encodes CASSESTTGTYGYTF. The variable domain in full, with the rest retrieved from reference TRBV2 and TRBJ1-2, is EPEVTQTPSHQVTQMGQEVILRCVPISNHLYFYWYRQILGQKVEFLVSFYNNEISEKSEIFDDQFSVERPDGSNFTLKIRSTKLEDSAMYFCASSESTTGTYGYTFGSGTRLTVV.

The chain has TRBV7-8 and TRBJ1-2; possibly TRBD1 for D (5 bases). Germline V CDR1 and CDR2: SGHVS, FQNEAQ. Deletions cut 6 bases from V and 2 bases from J, with 16 bases between. This CDR3 comprises 15 residues. CDR3: CASRLVEEGNYGYTF. CDR3 DNA sequence: TGTGCCAGCAGACTCGTTGAGGAGGGGAACTATGGCTACACCTTC.

This clone was detected once. The rearrangement uses TRBV10-3 and TRBJ2-1; 13 bases are a match to TRBD2. CDR3 size: 15 residues. V lost 10 bases and J lost 4; bases outside the gene matches: 7. In germline, CDR1 is ENHRY, CDR2 SYGVKD. The CDR3 here is CANSGTSGVYNEQFF. Written as DNA, the CDR3 is TGTGCCAACTCCGGGACTAGCGGGGTGTACAATGAGCAGTTCTTC.

Only one count was recorded for this clone. This chain joins TRBV11-2 and TRBJ2-1; D is unclear. The CDR3 loop spans 14 amino acids. Germline loops: CDR1 SGHAT, CDR2 FQNNGV. V was shortened by 0 bases and J by 6 bases, with 9 bases between the two germline ends. The CDR3 DNA reads TGTGCCAGCAGCTTAGATCGCAGTACCAATGAGCAGTTCTTC. Protein sequence: CASSLDRSTNEQFF.

This chain connects TRBV5-5 to TRBJ2-7, with TRBD1 matching over 8 bases. V was clipped by 4 bases and J by 6 bases; unmatched bases: 15. The CDR3 covers 16 residues. CDR1 SGHKS and CDR2 YYEKEE come from the germline V gene (reference sequence). The CDR3 DNA follows: TGTGCCAGCAGCCCCATCGGGGTCCAGGGGGCCGGCGAGCAGTACTTC. Its translation is CASSPIGVQGAGEQYF.

The chain carries TRBV3-1 (or the pseudogene TRBV3-2) and TRBJ2-3; 8 bases fit TRBD2. V gave up 0 bases and J gave up 2 bases; unmatched junction bases: 1. There are 15 residues in the CDR3. Germline V gene sequence: CDR1 LGHDT, CDR2 YNNKEL (reference sequence). The CDR3, as DNA: TGTGCCAGCAGCCAAGAACTAGCGGCCACAGATACGCAGTATTTT. Translation gives CASSQELAATDTQYF.

This rearrangement joins TRBV4-2 to TRBJ2-1; no firm D call. Trimming left V 0 bases short and J 0 bases short, with 9 bases between. The germline gives CDR1 LGHNA, CDR2 YNFKEQ. The CDR3 consists of 16 residues. CDR3 in DNA: TGTGCCAGCAGCCAAGATCGGCGGAGCTCCTACAATGAGCAGTTCTTC. This codes for CASSQDRRSSYNEQFF.

This rearrangement joins TRBV19 to TRBJ2-3, with 9 bases that match TRBD1. After removal of 6 bases from V and 3 bases from J, the junction contained 4 bases not matched to a gene. The CDR3 extends over 14 amino acids. Germline V CDR1 and CDR2: LNHDA, SQIVND (reference sequence). The CDR3 spells CASRDRGVTDTQYF. The CDR3 bases are TGTGCCAGTAGGGACAGGGGCGTGACAGATACGCAGTATTTT.

This rearrangement joins TRBV6-5 to TRBJ1-1; TRBD1 agrees at 7 bases. V lost 8 bases to trimming and J lost 5 bases; unmatched junction nucleotides: 11. Germline V gene lookup returns CDR1 MNHEY and CDR2 SVGAGI. The CDR3 contains 14 residues. Written as DNA, the CDR3 is TGTGCCAGCCGATTGATTCAACAGGGGACTGAAGCTTTCTTT. Translation: CASRLIQQGTEAFF.

The chain couples TRBV7-9 to TRBJ2-5, with TRBD1 as a possible D gene (5 bases). Germline loops: CDR1 SEHNR, CDR2 FQNEAQ (reference sequence). The CDR3 has 15 residues. The V and J ends lost 6 bases and 5 bases respectively, with 19 bases between them. CDR3 DNA: TGTGCCAGCAGTATCCGTGACAGCCTGGATGAGACCCAGTACTTC. Protein: CASSIRDSLDETQYF. The variable domain in full, with the rest retrieved from reference TRBV7-9 and TRBJ2-5, is DTGVSQNPRHKITKRGQNVTFRCDPISEHNRLYWYRQTLGQGPEFLTYFQNEAQLEKSRLLSDRFSAERPKGSFSTLEIQRTEQGDSAMYLCASSIRDSLDETQYFGPGTRLLVL.

The rearrangement joins TRBV15 to TRBJ2-1; 9 nucleotides agree with TRBD2. The CDR3 spans 15 residues. Losses at the gene ends were 0 bases for V and 14 bases for J; bases not matched to a gene: 11. CDR1 is LNHNV and CDR2 is YYDKDF in the germline V gene (reference sequence). Written as DNA, the CDR3 is TGTGCCACCAGCAGAGATAGGGAAGCGGGAGGTTCTAAGTTCTTC. This sequence encodes CATSRDREAGGSKFF.

This rearrangement joins TRBV19 to TRBJ1-1; maybe TRBD1 (6 bases). This CDR3 comprises 17 residues. V was shortened by 2 bases and J by 4 bases, with 20 bases between the two germline ends. Germline CDR1 is LNHDA and CDR2 is SQIVND (reference sequence). This CDR3 is CASSILNRVTPGTEAFF. CDR3 nucleotides: TGTGCCAGTAGTATATTAAACAGGGTAACTCCCGGCACTGAAGCTTTCTTT.

For the CDR3, the DNA is TGTGCCAGCAGCGTAGGGAGACAGCCCAATCAGCCCCAGCATTTT. It translates to CASSVGRQPNQPQHF. The chain recombines TRBV9 with TRBJ1-5, with a tentative D call TRBD1 (5 bases). Germline loops: CDR1 SGDLS, CDR2 YYNGEE. Trimming stripped 0 bases from V and 3 bases from J, with 10 bases between. The CDR3 has 15 amino acids.

This chain connects TRBV5-1 to TRBJ2-2, with D uncertain. From germline, CDR1 is SGHRS and CDR2 YFSETQ. The CDR3 loop spans 17 amino acids. Trimming left V 0 bases short and J 0 bases short, with 12 bases between. The CDR3 reads CASSLGWPGSNTGELFF. The CDR3 region has the DNA TGCGCCAGCAGCTTGGGTTGGCCGGGTTCGAACACCGGGGAGCTGTTTTTT.

The chain carries TRBV19 and TRBJ2-4; 7 bases map to TRBD1. Trimming removed 3 bases from V and 0 bases from J; junction bases left unmatched: 5. The CDR3 contains 16 residues. Per germline, CDR1 LNHDA and CDR2 SQIVND (reference sequence). The CDR3 loop reads CASSIGTAIAKNIQYF. The CDR3 DNA reads as TGTGCCAGTAGTATTGGGACAGCTATAGCCAAAAACATTCAGTACTTC. Looking up the rest from reference TRBV19 and TRBJ2-4 gives the full variable domain: DGGITQSPKYLFRKEGQNVTLSCEQNLNHDAMYWYRQDPGQGLRLIYYSQIVNDFQKGDIAEGYSVSREKKESFPLTVTSAQKNPTAFYLCASSIGTAIAKNIQYFGAGTRLSVL.

V and J are TRBV25-1 and TRBJ2-3; TRBD1 aligns across 8 bases. The germline V gene has CDR1 MGHDK and CDR2 SYGVNS. The CDR3 runs 13 residues. The V and J ends lost 3 bases and 15 bases, in that order; junction bases with no gene match: 11. In DNA form, the CDR3 reads TGTGCCAGCAGTGATCAGGGGGCCCGAACTCATTATTTT. This encodes CASSDQGARTHYF.

V and J are TRBV20-1 and TRBJ1-1; D gene unclear. CDR1 is DFQATT and CDR2 is SNEGSKA in the germline V gene (reference sequence). The CDR3 is made up of 13 amino acids. V was clipped by 3 bases and J by 3 bases, with 11 bases between them. CDR3 amino acids: CSASREADTEAFF. In DNA form, the CDR3 reads TGCAGTGCTAGTCGGGAGGCCGACACTGAAGCTTTCTTT.

This clone came up a few times. V and J are TRBV5-4 and TRBJ2-1; D possibly corresponds to TRBD2 (7 bases). In germline, CDR1 is SGHNT, CDR2 YYREEE (reference sequence). V dropped 7 bases and J dropped 8 bases, with 19 bases sitting between them. The CDR3 is made up of 14 amino acids. CDR3 region: CASVHAGGRDEQFF. The CDR3 DNA sequence: TGTGCCAGCGTGCATGCCGGGGGGCGCGATGAGCAGTTCTTC.

V and J are TRBV5-4 and TRBJ2-6; 8 bases align to TRBD1. The CDR3 sequence is 15 residues long. V dropped 4 bases and J dropped 0; count of bases not matched to a gene: 0. Per germline, CDR1 SGHNT and CDR2 YYREEE (reference sequence). This CDR3 reads CASSTGGSGANVLTF. The CDR3 DNA reads TGTGCCAGCAGCACAGGGGGCTCTGGGGCCAACGTCCTGACTTTC.

The chain carries TRBV29-1 and TRBJ2-5; the D is unclear. Trimming shortened V by 0 bases and J by 5 bases, and 13 bases separated the two germline ends. The germline gives CDR1 SQVTM, CDR2 ANQGSEA. The CDR3 covers 14 residues. The CDR3 region is CSVEERQARETQYF. CDR3 coding DNA: TGCAGCGTTGAAGAAAGGCAGGCACGGGAGACCCAGTACTTC.

The rearrangement links TRBV5-4 to TRBJ1-2, with 8 positions matching TRBD1. V lost 0 bases, J lost 0 bases, and 7 bases stayed unmatched. CDR1 and CDR2 (germline): SGHNT, YYREEE (reference sequence). This CDR3 is 17 amino acids long. The CDR3 bases are TGTGCCAGCAGCTTGGAGGACAGGGCGGAAGCTAACTATGGCTACACCTTC. Amino acids: CASSLEDRAEANYGYTF.

The chain links TRBV19 to TRBJ2-1, with 11 nucleotides matching TRBD2. This CDR3 spans 12 amino acids. Germline trimming cut 8 bases from V and 9 bases from J; bases unmatched to any gene: 3. Germline CDR1 and CDR2: LNHDA and SQIVND (reference sequence). The DNA for the CDR3 is TGTGCCAGTTCTCTAGCGGGAGGTGAGCAGTTCTTC. Its translation: CASSLAGGEQFF.

The rearrangement uses TRBV7-2 and TRBJ2-1; 16 bases agree with TRBD2. V gave up 5 bases and J gave up 9 bases; unmatched junction bases: 7. The CDR3 runs 16 residues. From germline, CDR1 is SGHTA and CDR2 FQGNSA. The DNA of the CDR3 is TGTGCCAGCAGCCTAGGGACTAGCGGGAGGGGCGGTGAGCAGTTCTTC. As protein: CASSLGTSGRGGEQFF.

The chain combines TRBV21-1 with TRBJ2-7; the D call of TRBD2 is as the table states it, not checked on the DNA. TRBV21-1 is annotated as a pseudogene. The CDR3 sequence is 12 residues long. The CDR3 protein is CASSKPYYEQYF. The CDR3 coding sequence is TGTGCCAGCAGCAAACCTTACTACGAGCAGTACTTC.

The V call is TRBV11-2, the J call TRBJ1-4; the D is unclear. Trimming pared 5 bases from V and 8 bases from J, leaving 18 bases between. This CDR3 is 15 amino acids long. Germline V gene sequence: CDR1 SGHAT, CDR2 FQNNGV. For the CDR3, the DNA is TGTGCCAGCAGCCCAGGCGTATCAGGATACGAAAAACTGTTTTTT. Protein: CASSPGVSGYEKLFF.

This clone was observed once. V usage is TRBV4-1 and J usage is TRBJ2-7, with D tentatively TRBD1 (6 bases). Trimming shortened V by 1 base and J by 3 bases, and 13 bases separated the two germline ends. Per germline, CDR1 MGHRA and CDR2 YSYEKL. The CDR3 consists of 15 residues. For the CDR3, the DNA is TGCGCCAGCAGCCAAGGGACCGGACAGTTCTACGAGCAGTACTTC. This codes for CASSQGTGQFYEQYF.

The chain uses TRBV11-2 and TRBJ1-3; D is unclear. The CDR3 extends over 16 amino acids. Germline lookup yields CDR1 SGHAT and CDR2 FQNNGV. V was trimmed by 1 base and J by 0 bases, leaving 10 bases between them. This chain's CDR3 is CASSLGKHLSGNTIYF. DNA for the CDR3: TGTGCCAGCAGCTTAGGAAAGCACCTCTCTGGAAACACCATATATTTT. Full variable domain (rest looked up from reference TRBV11-2 and TRBJ1-3): EAGVAQSPRYKIIEKRQSVAFWCNPISGHATLYWYQQILGQGPKLLIQFQNNGVVDDSQLPKDRFSAERLKGVDSTLKIQPAKLEDSAVYLCASSLGKHLSGNTIYFGEGSWLTVV.

This CDR3 is CASSPDGGGMDTQYF. The CDR3 DNA follows: TGTGCCAGCTCACCTGATGGGGGAGGAATGGATACGCAGTATTTT. The chain uses TRBV18 and TRBJ2-3, with D possibly matching TRBD2 (6 bases). The V end lost 3 bases, the J end lost 6 bases, and 16 bases lay between the germline ends. The germline gives CDR1 KGHSH, CDR2 LQKENI. The CDR3 has 15 amino acids. Drawing the rest from reference TRBV18 and TRBJ2-3, the complete variable domain is NAGVMQNPRHLVRRRGQEARLRCSPMKGHSHVYWYRQLPEEGLKFMVYLQKENIIDESGMPKERFSAEFPKEGPSILRIQQVVRGDSAAYFCASSPDGGGMDTQYFGPGTRLTVL.

The V and J genes are TRBV24-1 and TRBJ2-3, with TRBD2 matching 10 bases. This CDR3 region has 14 residues. V trimming: 8 bases; J trimming: 4 bases; junction bases outside the gene matches: 5. The germline CDR1 and CDR2 sequences are KGHDR and SFDVKD. The CDR3 bases are TGTGCCACCAAGGATAGCGGGGGGTCAGATACGCAGTATTTT. It is translated as CATKDSGGSDTQYF.

The rearrangement joins TRBV6-5 to TRBJ1-6; D call uncertain. The CDR3 has 13 residues. Germline CDR1 MNHEY, CDR2 SVGAGI. V shed 5 bases and J shed 9 bases, with 11 bases lying between them. The CDR3 reads CASSRVFISPLHF. Written as DNA, the CDR3 is TGTGCCAGCAGTCGGGTCTTTATTTCACCCCTCCACTTT.